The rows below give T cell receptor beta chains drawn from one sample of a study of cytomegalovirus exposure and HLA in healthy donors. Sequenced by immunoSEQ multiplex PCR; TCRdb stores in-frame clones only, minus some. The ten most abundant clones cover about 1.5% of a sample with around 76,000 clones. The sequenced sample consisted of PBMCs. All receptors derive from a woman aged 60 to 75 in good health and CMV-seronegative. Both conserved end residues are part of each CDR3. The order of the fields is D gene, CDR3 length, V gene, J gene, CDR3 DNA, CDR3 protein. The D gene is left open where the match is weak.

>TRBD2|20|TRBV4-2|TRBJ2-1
TGTGCCAGCAGCCAAGATGCGCGACGGGAGGCCGGCGGCTCCTACAATGAGCAGTTCTTC
CASSQDARREAGGSYNEQFF
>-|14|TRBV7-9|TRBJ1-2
TGTGCCAGCAGCTTAGGACAGTTGGTGATTGCCTACACCTTC
CASSLGQLVIAYTF
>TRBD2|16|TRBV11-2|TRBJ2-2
TGTGCCAGCACACCTCGGGGAGGGCAAAAACCCGGGGAGCTGTTTTTT
CASTPRGGQKPGELFF
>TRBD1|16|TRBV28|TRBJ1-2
TGTGCCAGCAGTTTTCTCCGGGACAGGGATTCCTATGGCTACACCTTC
CASSFLRDRDSYGYTF
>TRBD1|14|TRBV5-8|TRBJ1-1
TGTGCCAGCAGCTTGCGCCAGGGGGCAGGAGGGGCTTTCTTT
CASSLRQGAGGAFF
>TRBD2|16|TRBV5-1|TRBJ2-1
TGCGCCAGCAGCTTGCTCCCCAGCGGGATATACAATGAGCAGTTCTTC
CASSLLPSGIYNEQFF
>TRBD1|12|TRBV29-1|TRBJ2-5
TGCAGCGTCGACAGGGGGCGCGAGACCCAGTACTTC
CSVDRGRETQYF
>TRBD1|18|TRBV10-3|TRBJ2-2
TGTGCCATCAGTGACCCGAGGGGGGGACAGGGGGCGGTCGGGGAGCTGTTTTTT
CAISDPRGGQGAVGELFF
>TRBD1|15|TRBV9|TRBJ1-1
TGTGCCAGCAGCGCCCGGGACAGGCAGAACACTGAAGCTTTCTTT
CASSARDRQNTEAFF
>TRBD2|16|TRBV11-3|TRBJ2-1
TGTGCCAGCAGCTTAGAAGGGACTAGCGTACTCGATGAGCAGTTCTTC
CASSLEGTSVLDEQFF
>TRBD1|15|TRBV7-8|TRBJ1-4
TGTGCCAGCAGCCGATCCAGGGGGCAGTTTGAAAAACTGTTTTTT
CASSRSRGQFEKLFF
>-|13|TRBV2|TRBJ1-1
TGTGCCAGCAGTGAAGGTCCAGGGACTGAAGCTTTCTTT
CASSEGPGTEAFF
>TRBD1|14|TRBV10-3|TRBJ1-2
TGTGCCATCAGTGACTCGACAGGGGGCTATGGCTACACCTTC
CAISDSTGGYGYTF
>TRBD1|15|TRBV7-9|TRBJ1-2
TGTGCCAGCAGCTGGGACTTCAGGGGGAATGGTGGCTACACCTTC
CASSWDFRGNGGYTF